This T cell receptor (beta chain) was identified in a study of T cells in Graves' hyperthyroidism and ophthalmopathy. TCR beta CDR3 region amplification was performed from RNA transcripts. The HTBI primer set drove a first-round RT-PCR of the TCR CDR3. One entry per CDR3 protein results from TCRdb running MiXCR on the multiplex PCR reads. The profile shows roughly 380,000 distinct CDR3 sequences, 15% to 20% of them singletons. Germline values: CDR1 MDHEN, CDR2 SYDVKM. The CDR3 length is 16 residues. This clonotype was seen at least ten times. Compared with germline, one end of the junction differs, possibly owing to a read error. Criteria for exclusion of patients were uncontrolled infection, other autoimmune disease, pregnancy or lactation. The PBMCs had their origin in 10 ml of fresh peripheral blood.

The chain has TRBV28 and TRBJ2-7; perhaps D is TRBD1 or TRBD2 (6 bases each). The sequenced material came from blood. The TCR sequence derives from a woman aged 40 to 55 with Graves' ophthalmopathy. The CDR3 DNA reads TGTGCCAGCAGTTTACTGTGGGGGGCCAGAACCTACGAGCGGTACTTC. Translating it yields CASSLLWGARTYERYF.